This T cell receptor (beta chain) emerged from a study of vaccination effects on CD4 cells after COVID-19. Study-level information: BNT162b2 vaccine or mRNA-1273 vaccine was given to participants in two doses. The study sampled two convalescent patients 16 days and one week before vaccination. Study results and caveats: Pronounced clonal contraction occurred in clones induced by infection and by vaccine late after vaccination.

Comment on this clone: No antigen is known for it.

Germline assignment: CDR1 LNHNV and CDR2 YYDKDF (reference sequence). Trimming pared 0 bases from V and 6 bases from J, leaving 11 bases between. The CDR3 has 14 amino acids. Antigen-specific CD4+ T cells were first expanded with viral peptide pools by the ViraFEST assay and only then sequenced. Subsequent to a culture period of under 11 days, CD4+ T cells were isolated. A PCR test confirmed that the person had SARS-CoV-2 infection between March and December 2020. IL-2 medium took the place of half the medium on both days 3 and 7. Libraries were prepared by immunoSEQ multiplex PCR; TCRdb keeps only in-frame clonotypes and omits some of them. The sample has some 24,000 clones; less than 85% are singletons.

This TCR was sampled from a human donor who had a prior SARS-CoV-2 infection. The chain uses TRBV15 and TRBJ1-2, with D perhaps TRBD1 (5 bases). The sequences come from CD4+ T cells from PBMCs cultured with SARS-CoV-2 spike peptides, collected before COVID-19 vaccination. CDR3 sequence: CATSRDRGADGYTF. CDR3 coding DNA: TGTGCCACCAGCAGAGATAGGGGAGCGGATGGCTACACCTTC.